A selection of T cell receptor beta chains follows, all from one sample in a study of cytomegalovirus exposure and HLA in healthy donors. Produced via immunoSEQ multiplex PCR; TCRdb's table is partial and in-frame only. Among approximately 53,000 clones, over 70% were seen once, and the ten largest hold approximately 7.7%. Sequencing was carried out using PBMCs. The receptor source for this set is a man between 25 and 39 years old in good health and CMV-seropositive. Both conserved end residues are part of each CDR3. D genes are given only for firm matches. Some rows mark clone size as missing; the rest say once, few, many or name a class of expanded clone.

abundance	d_gene	j_gene	v_gene	CDR3nt	CDR3aa
-	TRBD1	TRBJ2-5	TRBV15	TGTGCCACCAGCAGATCTGGGACAGGCCAAGAGACCCAGTACTTC	CATSRSGTGQETQYF
few	TRBD2	TRBJ2-7	TRBV9	TGTGCCAGCAGCGATGGGGGGGTTGGGGAGCAGTACTTC	CASSDGGVGEQYF
-	TRBD2	TRBJ2-7	TRBV5-1	TGCGCCAGCAGCTTGTTGTCGGGGGGAGGCTACGAGCAGTACTTC	CASSLLSGGGYEQYF
few	-	TRBJ2-1	TRBV29-1	TGCAGCGTCCGGGAGCCGTTAGGCAACCACAATGAGCAGTTCTTC	CSVREPLGNHNEQFF
few	-	TRBJ1-5	TRBV7-3	TGTGCCAGCAGCCCGAGGGATGGGTCCAATCAGCCCCAGCATTTT	CASSPRDGSNQPQHF
few	TRBD1	TRBJ1-1	TRBV6-5	TGTGCCAGCAGAATCGACAGGGTAGGAACTGAAGCTTTCTTT	CASRIDRVGTEAFF
-	-	TRBJ2-7	TRBV6-5	TGTGCCAGCAGTTATGCGTTCAGGGGAAACTACGAGCAGTACTTC	CASSYAFRGNYEQYF
-	TRBD2	TRBJ2-1	TRBV4-1	TGCGCCAGCAGAGGACTAGGGGTGTACAATGAGCAGTTCTTC	CASRGLGVYNEQFF
-	-	TRBJ2-5	TRBV4-1	TGCGCCAGCAGCCAATTAGCAGACCAAGAGGCCCAGTACTTC	CASSQLADQEAQYF
-	TRBD1	TRBJ1-2	TRBV11-3	TGTGCCAGCACCTTGACCAGGGGGCGGGATGGCTACACCTTC	CASTLTRGRDGYTF
-	TRBD1	TRBJ1-4	TRBV6-4	TGTGCCAGCAGTGAAGGACAGGGAAGCGAAAAACTGTTTTTT	CASSEGQGSEKLFF
few	-	TRBJ2-5	TRBV6-5	TGTGCCAGCAGCGTAATAAAAGAGACCCAGTACTTC	CASSVIKETQYF
-	-	TRBJ2-3	TRBV9	TGTGCCAGCAGCGTAGGAGGGTATGTAGATACGCAGTATTTT	CASSVGGYVDTQYF
-	TRBD1	TRBJ2-6	TRBV7-8	TGTGCCAGCAGCCCTCGGACAGGGTATTATGGGGCCAACGTCCTGACTTTC	CASSPRTGYYGANVLTF
-	-	TRBJ1-2	TRBV6-5	TGTGCCAGCGCCGTCCCTACAGGGTATGACTATGGCTACACCTTC	CASAVPTGYDYGYTF
once	-	TRBJ1-2	TRBV5-1	TGCGCCAGCAGCTTGGGAGGGCAAACAGCGAGCTATGGCTACACCTTC	CASSLGGQTASYGYTF
few	-	TRBJ1-1	TRBV6-1	TGTGCCAGCAGTGGGAACGTTGAGGCGATCCTGACTGAAGCTTTCTTT	CASSGNVEAILTEAFF
-	-	TRBJ1-1	TRBV2	TGTGCCAGCAGTGGGGCAGTGAACACTGAAGCTTTCTTT	CASSGAVNTEAFF
-	-	TRBJ1-1	TRBV7-9	TGTGCCAGCAGCCGGACAGCCATCTGGGAAGCTTTCTTT	CASSRTAIWEAFF
-	TRBD1	TRBJ1-2	TRBV18	TGTGCCAGCTCACCTGACAGGGATGGCTACACCTTC	CASSPDRDGYTF
-	-	TRBJ1-5	TRBV6-1	TGTGCCAGCAGTGAATACTTAAATCAGCCCCAGCATTTT	CASSEYLNQPQHF
-	TRBD1	TRBJ1-1	TRBV6-5	TGTGCCAGCCGCAGGGACAGGGGGGACACTGAAGCTTTCTTT	CASRRDRGDTEAFF
-	TRBD2	TRBJ2-5	TRBV5-8	TGTGCCAGCAGCTTGTTCGGTAGCGGGGAACAAGAGACCCAGTACTTC	CASSLFGSGEQETQYF
-	TRBD2	TRBJ2-7	TRBV6-5	TGTGCCAGCAGTTACTCAGCAGCGGGGGGATACTACGAGCAGTACTTC	CASSYSAAGGYYEQYF
-	-	TRBJ1-1	TRBV11-2	TGTGCCAGCAGCTTAGTCAGGGTGGGAGCTTTCTTT	CASSLVRVGAFF
-	-	TRBJ1-4	TRBV28	TGTGCCAGCAGTCCAATACCCACAGCTGCAACTAATGAAAAACTGTTTTTT	CASSPIPTAATNEKLFF
-	TRBD1	TRBJ2-7	TRBV7-9	TGTGCCAGCAGCGATTCGGACAGGGAGAAGGGGCAGTACTTC	CASSDSDREKGQYF
-	-	TRBJ1-5	TRBV9	TGTGCCAGCAGCGTAGGGAGTTCCCAGCCCCAGCATTTT	CASSVGSSQPQHF
-	-	TRBJ1-2	TRBV6-5	TGTGCCAGCAGTTACCAGGTGGCCGGCTATGGCTACACCTTC	CASSYQVAGYGYTF
-	TRBD1	TRBJ1-4	TRBV7-9	TGTGCCAGCAGCTGGTCCGACAGGGGAGGATATGAAAAACTGTTTTTT	CASSWSDRGGYEKLFF
-	TRBD1	TRBJ2-7	TRBV29-1	TGCAGCGTTCATTACAGGGGCGAGCAGTACTTC	CSVHYRGEQYF
-	TRBD2	TRBJ2-2	TRBV4-2	TGTGCCAGCAGCCAAGCCGGGGAACGGGGGGACACCGGGGAGCTGTTTTTT	CASSQAGERGDTGELFF
once	TRBD1	TRBJ1-6	TRBV18	TGTGCCAGCTCACCAACAGGGGGCTTCGATTCACCCCTCCACTTT	CASSPTGGFDSPLHF
-	-	TRBJ1-5	TRBV18	TGTGCCAGCTCACGTCTAGGGGATCAGCCCCAGCATTTT	CASSRLGDQPQHF
-	-	TRBJ2-3	TRBV19	TGTGCCAGTAGTATGGTGCTTACAGGCTCAACAGATACGCAGTATTTT	CASSMVLTGSTDTQYF
once	TRBD1	TRBJ1-5	TRBV7-9	TGTGCCAGCAGCTTCGGGACAGGGTTGGGTCAGCCCCAGCATTTT	CASSFGTGLGQPQHF